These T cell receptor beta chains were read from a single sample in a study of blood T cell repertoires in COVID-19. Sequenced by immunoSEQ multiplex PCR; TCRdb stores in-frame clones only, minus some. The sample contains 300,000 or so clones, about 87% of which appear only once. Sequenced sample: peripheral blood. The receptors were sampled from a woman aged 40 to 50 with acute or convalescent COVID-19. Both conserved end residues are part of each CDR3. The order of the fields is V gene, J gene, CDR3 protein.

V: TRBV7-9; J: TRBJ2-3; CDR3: CASSLEGQGWADTQYF
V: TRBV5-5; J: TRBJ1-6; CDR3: CASSLAPSSYNSPLHF
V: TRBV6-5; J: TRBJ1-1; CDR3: CASSLEGTLNTEAFF
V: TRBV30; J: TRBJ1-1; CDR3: CAWSVVITEAFF
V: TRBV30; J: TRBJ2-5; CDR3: CAWSVRGQETQYF
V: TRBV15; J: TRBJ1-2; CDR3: CATSREGTGGGSGDGYTF
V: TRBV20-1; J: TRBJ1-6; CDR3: CSASSDRGNSPLHF
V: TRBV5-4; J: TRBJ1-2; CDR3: CASSEAGQDWNGYTF
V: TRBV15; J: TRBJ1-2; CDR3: CATSVDSRAHGYTF
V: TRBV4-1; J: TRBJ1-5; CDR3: CASSQDWAVRQPQHF
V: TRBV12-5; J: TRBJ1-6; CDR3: CASGLTLRGHNSPLHF